The source of this T cell receptor (beta chain) is a study of PD-L1 blockade in urothelial cancer. Study context: In the mid-2010s, patients got going on atezolizumab, taking 1,200 mg intravenously every 3 weeks. Timepoints chosen for blood analysis were 3 weeks (second dose) and 6 weeks after treatment start.

Germline trimming cut 2 bases from V and 9 bases from J; bases unmatched to any gene: 7. This CDR3 has 14 residues. CDR1 and CDR2 from the germline V gene are SGHTS and YDEGEE. Synthetic analogs of TCR templates were spiked into every PCR. Repertoires were generated with immunoSEQ multiplex PCR, while TCRdb's copy carries only in-frame clones and drops some. This sample has 85,000 to 90,000 clones, with around nine tenths found just once. Here the sequenced sample was PBMCs, taken around atezolizumab (anti-PD-L1) treatment. The clonotype originates from a man aged 60-69 years with urothelial cancer. The rearrangement joins TRBV5-8 to TRBJ2-1; 8 positions match TRBD1. The CDR3 DNA sequence: TGTGCCAGCAGCTTAGTCAGGGGGCAAAGTGAGCAGTTCTTC. This translates into CASSLVRGQSEQFF.